This TCR beta chain originates from a study of shared clonotypes between healthy human individuals. The V gene's germline CDR1 is ENHRY and CDR2 SYGVKD. The CDR3 has 15 residues. V was pared by 0 bases and J by 5 bases, with 13 bases between. Measured with immunoSEQ multiplex PCR; TCRdb has only the in-frame clones, and not every one. This table holds about 470,000 clones, around 79% found once. This TCR was recovered from a woman aged 40 to 49 in good health. Some clones in this sample may be carry-over from other donors' samples. The V and J genes are TRBV10-3 and TRBJ2-5; D may be TRBD1 (6 bases). Sequenced input: PBMCs. As DNA, the CDR3 is TGTGCCATCAGTGAGTCGTCAGGGGTTGAGGAGACCCAGTACTTC. Translation: CAISESSGVEETQYF.